This T cell receptor beta chain was identified during a study of early T cells in non-severe SARS-CoV-2 infection (dated by TCRdb to 2020 to 2023). Study-wide context: Because TCR sequencing was done on bulk RNA from unsorted whole blood, the alpha and beta chains could not be paired. The research as a whole found: VDJdb matching was skewed toward anti-spike CD8 responses and likely underestimated virus-specific expansions, missing private and CD4 specificities.

Library preparation was by 5' RACE. Sequencing instrument: NextSeq 500. To correct for sequencing error and PCR bias, the TCR library protocol tagged individual cDNA molecules with unique molecular identifiers. Both TCR alpha and beta chains were sequenced, and tight co-correlation was observed between alpha and beta sequence abundances in each sample. Per the authors' processing: V gene, J gene and CDR3 annotation of TCR sequences was performed with Decombinator V4. Expanded TCRs were defined as changing significantly between any two time points under a Poisson model with p below 0.0001. TCR abundances were normalised to the total number of TCRs sequenced per sample and expressed as counts per million. VDJdb, accessed 1 November 2021, was searched for CMV, EBV and SARS-CoV-2 annotated TCRs, excluding TCRs annotated for multiple antigens. The public reads were reprocessed in TCRdb via fastp at Q25 and MiXCR, keeping in-frame beta chains. Each entry is one CDR3 protein sequence, shown with its most common DNA and genes. The V and J calls here are based on TCRdb, not the publication. The sample data list about 64,000 distinct CDR3 sequences, and about 11% of these were observed just once. Of the sample, roughly 3% is held by the ten largest clones.

Set within a cohort of healthcare workers in London, UK, this nested case-control study involved weekly PCR testing of nasopharyngeal swabs along with blood sampling. Healthcare workers were enrolled in the week of the UK lockdown, from 23 to 31 March 2020, and were followed every week for up to about 16 weeks. This clonotype was counted only a few times. Its antigen is not yet known. No base quality information exists; no much larger clone differs at one position. This clonotype was sampled from an adult who was a healthcare worker with PCR-confirmed SARS-CoV-2 infection or an uninfected control (not recorded which). This specimen was whole blood, taken at baseline.

The CDR3 in this case is CASRGLDRAKSYEQYF. The bases are TGTGCCTCCCGGGGCTTGGACAGAGCAAAATCCTACGAGCAGTACTTC. This chain is built from TRBV6-5 and TRBJ2-7; TRBD1 is a weak D gene call, 6 bases matching. Relative to germline, V is 11 bases shorter and J is 1 base shorter, with 24 bases between their ends. The CDR3, from cysteine to phenylalanine, totals 16 residues. This entry keeps only the CDR3 DNA: 48 bases, framed from base 1. From a lookup of the germline V gene, CDR1 and CDR2 are MNHEY and SVGAGI.